Detailed here is one T cell receptor beta chain. Its antigen is not yet known. Base qualities are not provided; no much larger clone lies one nucleotide away. Instead of sorted cells or RNA, genomic DNA extracted from peripheral blood served as the source for amplifying TCR beta rearrangements. From the germline V gene (reference sequence), CDR1 is SGHNT and CDR2 is YYREEE. The CDR3 starts with the cysteine, ends with the phenylalanine, and has 12 residues. Only the CDR3 DNA is retained, 36 bases long and in frame from the first base. V is cut by 4 bases and J by 0 bases, and the space between the germline ends is 5 bases. These data are taken from a study of T cell repertoires in aging, cancer and after chemotherapy (dated by TCRdb to between 2018 and 2020). The study in broad terms: Six donor age groups were covered, ranging from 30 or younger up to 70 or older, and each group contained at least three individuals. In the hematological group, paired pre- and post-chemotherapy samples were obtained from chronic lymphocytic leukemia patients treated with fludarabine- or bendamustine-based regimens. The full dataset contained approximately 9.6 million TCR reads. The study profiled peripheral blood TCR beta repertoires from healthy donors and cancer patients to examine immunoaging and T cell reconstitution after chemotherapy. A cohort of 218 cancer patients (94 with hematological and 124 with solid cancers) was assembled, and under 100 healthy donors were included as a reference group. Points the paper makes about the study in general: In healthy donors, the drop in TCR diversity with age came mainly from a loss of richness, whereas in cancer patients a loss of evenness also played a part. According to the authors, the repertoire data do not allow conclusions to be drawn about immunological memory after chemotherapy. Lymphoid organ infiltration was present in hematological cancer patients, and this infiltration may itself impair thymic emigration or peripheral T cell expansion. Compared with age-matched healthy donors, untreated patients with hematological or solid cancers had significantly lower TCR diversity and higher clonality in blood. In both cancer cohorts, median generation probability rose over the chemotherapy interval, which suggests that the repertoire was reconstituted through rebound thymic output.

Using a mixed TRB-A/B primer pool, multiplex touch-down PCR amplified rearranged TRB sequences covering the V, D and J segments. Two consecutive PCR reactions with Phusion HS II polymerase added Illumina adapters and sample indices to the amplicons. After gel purification with the NucleoSpin Gel and PCR Clean-up kit, the amplicons were checked using Qubit and an Agilent 2100 Bioanalyzer. Libraries were sequenced on an Illumina MiSeq using 600-cycle, single-indexed, paired-end runs. The study's processing was this. MiXCR versions 2.12 and 3.0.5 were used to process TRB sequences. Each unique CDR3 nucleotide sequence was counted as one clone, and only productive sequences with at least two reads were retained. The repertoire metrics were Shannon diversity, evenness, clonality (calculated as one minus evenness), and diversity profiles parameterized by alpha from 0 to 5. The IGoR algorithm was used to calculate generation probabilities for clones in the paired samples taken before and after chemotherapy. Through fastp at Q25 and MiXCR, TCRdb rebuilt clones from the public reads, retaining in-frame beta chains. Rows are unified per CDR3 protein, each entry keeping the most common DNA and genes. The V and J calls reflect TCRdb's pipeline rather than the authors' work. This sample holds about 5,100 distinct CDR3 sequences; under 40% were observed only once. The ten largest make up approximately 43% of the sample.

Specimen: blood. The chain is assembled from TRBV5-4 and TRBJ2-7; a confident D gene designation cannot be given. The receptor's source is a human donor with a blood cancer. The nucleotide sequence reads as follows: TGTGCCAGCAGCGAAACCTCCTACGAGCAGTACTTC. Its protein is CASSETSYEQYF.